Below, one TCR beta chain is given with its context. Its matching antigen is unknown. TCRdb analysed the reads with MiXCR anew, one entry per CDR3 protein. Here the sample spans 250,000 or so distinct CDR3 sequences, approximately 13% being singletons. The ends were cut back, 3 bases at V and 8 bases at J, with 15 bases in the middle. Per germline, CDR1 LGHDT and CDR2 YNNKEL (reference sequence). The CDR3 length is 14 residues. The sample originates from a study of T cell repertoires in cytomegalovirus infection. Whole-study context: CMV infection together with matching HLA type was indicated by public TCR beta signatures.

General observations from the study: Identification of carriers of CMV plus the relevant HLA was achieved through cumulative public TCR beta family frequency.

The V and J genes are TRBV3-1 and TRBJ2-3; no clear D. The sequence was collected from a human donor in good health (CMV status not recorded). Some clones in this sample may be carry-over from other donors' samples. Sequences were obtained from PBMCs. CDR3 sequence (DNA): TGTGCCAGCAGCCATGCCTCCTTAGGTGCTACGCAGTATTTT. It encodes CASSHASLGATQYF.